The TCR beta chain described here comes from a study of human T cells and chemical hapten exposure. Study as a whole: Patients, chiefly female, had alopecia areata, totalis or universalis. Study-wide results and limits: Expanded TCRs showed more large CDR3 clusters than pre-sensitization or healthy control sets.

This clonotype was observed many times. Antigen specificity is unknown. Time point here: patch test 2, 6 weeks after DPC sensitization. Treatment denoted: therapeutic diphenylcyclopropenone sensitization with weekly scalp DPC. The library attached unique molecular identifiers to individual cDNA molecules. TCRdb reprocessed the RACE reads via MiXCR and lists one record per CDR3 protein. This sample has approximately 84,000 distinct CDR3 sequences, with approximately 10% found just once. This CDR3 region has 12 residues. Germline V gene data show CDR1 as KGHSH and CDR2 as LQKENI. The germline V and J ends were trimmed by 6 bases and 6 bases, with 10 bases remaining between them.

This material consisted of whole blood, taken in connection with sensitization to the hapten diphenylcyclopropenone (DPC). The chain joins TRBV18 to TRBJ2-3, with D possibly being TRBD1 or TRBD2 (5 bases each). This TCR came from a man aged 18 to 30 with alopecia areata. Some clones in this sample may be carry-over from other donors' samples. The CDR3 here is CASSPWGDTQYF. The CDR3, as DNA: TGTGCCAGCTCCCCCTGGGGGGATACGCAGTATTTT.